A selection of T cell receptor beta chains follows, all from one sample in a study of cytomegalovirus exposure and HLA in healthy donors. The repertoire was sequenced with immunoSEQ multiplex PCR; TCRdb's copy has only in-frame clones and lacks some. The data contain 90,000 to 100,000 clones, about 76% of them seen just once; the ten biggest clones take up around 5.3%. The sequenced sample was PBMCs. The receptors here all came from a woman aged 40 to 55 in good health and CMV-seronegative. Both conserved end residues are part of each CDR3. The D gene is left open where the match is weak. Clone size is not always given. Where it is, it says once, few, many or a class for expanded clones.

j_call clone_size d_call v_call cdr3_aa cdr3_nt
TRBJ2-7 once TRBD2 TRBV4-3 CASSPAASGSYEQYF TGCGCCAGCAGCCCGGCGGCTAGCGGATCCTACGAGCAGTACTTC
TRBJ1-1 once TRBD1 TRBV27 CASSYRGGQGAFF TGTGCCAGCAGTTATCGAGGGGGACAGGGAGCTTTCTTT
TRBJ2-4 NA TRBD1 TRBV27 CASSRGPRLAKNIQYF TGTGCCAGCTCGAGGGGGCCCCGCCTAGCCAAAAACATTCAGTACTTC
TRBJ1-1 NA NA TRBV6-1 CASSAATTGNTEAFF TGTGCCAGCAGTGCAGCTACTACAGGGAACACTGAAGCTTTCTTT
TRBJ2-7 few TRBD2 TRBV19 CATCAAGGYEQYF TGTGCCACCTGTGCTGCGGGGGGCTACGAGCAGTACTTC
TRBJ2-2 NA NA TRBV6-1 CASILPRGSGELFF TGTGCCAGCATTCTCCCCCGGGGGTCCGGGGAGCTGTTTTTT
TRBJ1-3 NA TRBD1 TRBV5-1 CASSFGTGGVNTIYF TGCGCCAGCAGCTTCGGGACAGGGGGGGTAAACACCATATATTTT
TRBJ2-7 NA NA TRBV7-8 CASSLRDTSSPYF TGTGCCAGCAGCCTAAGGGACACCTCCTCGCCGTACTTC
TRBJ2-6 NA NA TRBV2 CASSTRAGANVLTF TGTGCCAGCAGTACCAGGGCTGGGGCCAACGTCCTGACTTTC
TRBJ2-7 NA TRBD1 TRBV7-9 CASSLDRQGYEQYF TGTGCCAGCAGCTTAGACCGACAGGGGTACGAGCAGTACTTC
TRBJ2-1 few TRBD2 TRBV4-2 CASSQVSSGDNEQFF TGTGCCAGCAGCCAAGTTTCTAGCGGGGATAATGAGCAGTTCTTC
TRBJ2-3 NA NA TRBV30 CAWSVWRLGDTQYF TGTGCCTGGAGTGTCTGGAGGTTAGGGGATACGCAGTATTTT
TRBJ2-3 NA NA TRBV18 CASSHEFSKEDTQYF TGTGCCAGCTCACACGAGTTTTCTAAAGAGGATACGCAGTATTTT
TRBJ2-3 NA TRBD2 TRBV6-6 CASKDGGGNSDTQYF TGTGCCAGCAAGGACGGCGGGGGAAATTCAGATACGCAGTATTTT
TRBJ2-3 NA TRBD2 TRBV2 CASSRAGGSTDTQYF TGTGCCAGCAGCCGAGCGGGGGGTAGCACAGATACGCAGTATTTT
TRBJ2-7 NA NA TRBV19 CASSIIGGIVYEQYF TGTGCCAGTAGTATAATCGGGGGAATAGTCTACGAGCAGTACTTC
TRBJ2-5 NA TRBD2 TRBV13 CASSLASGEETQYF TGTGCCAGCAGCTTAGCTAGCGGGGAAGAGACCCAGTACTTC
TRBJ2-1 NA NA TRBV7-9 CASSPRLDYLSYNEQFF TGTGCCAGCAGCCCCCGACTAGACTACCTCTCCTACAATGAGCAGTTCTTC
TRBJ2-2 NA TRBD1 TRBV9 CASSKMGRQGNTGELFF TGTGCCAGCAGTAAAATGGGACGACAGGGGAACACCGGGGAGCTGTTTTTT
TRBJ2-2 NA TRBD2 TRBV7-3 CASSSSALAGNTGELFF TGTGCCAGCAGCTCCTCGGCTTTAGCGGGGAACACCGGGGAGCTGTTTTTT
TRBJ2-2 few NA TRBV19 CASSMSSGTFTGELFF TGTGCCAGTAGTATGTCCAGCGGAACATTCACCGGGGAGCTGTTTTTT
TRBJ1-2 medium-sized TRBD1 TRBV19 CASSTDRGANYGYTF TGTGCCAGTAGTACCGACAGGGGTGCTAACTATGGCTACACCTTC
TRBJ2-1 NA TRBD1 TRBV10-2 CASSESDRVSYNEQFF TGCGCCAGCAGTGAGTCGGACAGGGTTTCCTACAATGAGCAGTTCTTC
TRBJ1-1 NA NA TRBV4-1 CASSQTNDRDTEAFF TGCGCCAGCAGCCAAACCAACGACCGGGACACTGAAGCTTTCTTT
TRBJ2-5 NA NA TRBV7-6 CASSGLQETQYF TGTGCCAGCAGCGGGCTCCAGGAGACCCAGTACTTC
TRBJ2-7 NA TRBD2 TRBV29-1 CSAEGLAGPIKQYF TGCAGCGCCGAGGGACTAGCGGGGCCTATCAAGCAGTACTTC
TRBJ1-2 NA NA TRBV6-6 CASSRAGLAGYGGYTF TGTGCCAGCAGCCGGGCAGGGTTGGCAGGGTACGGTGGCTACACCTTC
TRBJ2-1 NA TRBD1 TRBV6-5 CASSPGGNEQFF TGTGCCAGCTCTCCAGGGGGCAATGAGCAGTTCTTC
TRBJ1-5 NA NA TRBV19 CASLMSGARNQPQHF TGTGCCAGTTTGATGTCAGGGGCTCGGAATCAGCCCCAGCATTTT
TRBJ2-7 NA NA TRBV27 CASSSGTSYEQYF TGTGCCAGCAGTTCAGGAACCTCCTACGAGCAGTACTTC
TRBJ2-7 NA TRBD2 TRBV5-4 CASSRAGGYEQYF TGTGCCAGCTCTCGGGCGGGGGGTTACGAGCAGTACTTC
TRBJ2-5 NA NA TRBV25-1 CASSERGAETQYF TGTGCCAGCAGTGAGCGGGGAGCGGAGACCCAGTACTTC